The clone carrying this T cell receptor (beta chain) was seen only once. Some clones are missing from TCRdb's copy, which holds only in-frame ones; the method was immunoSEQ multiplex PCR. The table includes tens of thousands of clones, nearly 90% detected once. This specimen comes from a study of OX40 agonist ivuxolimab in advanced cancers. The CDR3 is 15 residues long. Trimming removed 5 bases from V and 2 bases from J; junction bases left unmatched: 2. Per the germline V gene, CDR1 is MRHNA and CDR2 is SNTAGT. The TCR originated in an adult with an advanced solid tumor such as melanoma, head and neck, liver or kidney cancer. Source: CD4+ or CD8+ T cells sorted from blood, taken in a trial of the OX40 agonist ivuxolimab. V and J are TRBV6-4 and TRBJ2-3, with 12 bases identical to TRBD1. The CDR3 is CASSRGQGATDTQYF. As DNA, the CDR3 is TGTGCCAGCAGTCGGGGACAGGGGGCCACAGATACGCAGTATTTT.